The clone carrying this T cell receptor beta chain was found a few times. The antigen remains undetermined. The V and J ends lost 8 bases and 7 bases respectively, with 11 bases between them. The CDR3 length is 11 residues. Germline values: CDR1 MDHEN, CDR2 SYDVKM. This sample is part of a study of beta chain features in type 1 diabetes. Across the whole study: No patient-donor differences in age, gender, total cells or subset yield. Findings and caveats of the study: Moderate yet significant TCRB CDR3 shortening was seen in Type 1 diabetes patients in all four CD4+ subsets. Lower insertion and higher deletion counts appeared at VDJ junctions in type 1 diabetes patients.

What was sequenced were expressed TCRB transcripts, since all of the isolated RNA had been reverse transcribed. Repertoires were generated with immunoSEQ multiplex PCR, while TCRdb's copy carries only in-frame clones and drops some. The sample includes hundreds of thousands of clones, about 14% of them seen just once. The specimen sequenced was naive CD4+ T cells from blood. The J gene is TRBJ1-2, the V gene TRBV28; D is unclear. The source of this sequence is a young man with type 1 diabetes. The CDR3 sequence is CASSDWGGYTF. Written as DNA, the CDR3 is TGTGCCAGCTCAGACTGGGGTGGCTACACCTTC.